This passage covers 14 T cell receptor beta chains from one sample sequenced in a study of shared clonotypes between healthy human individuals. Sequencing was performed with immunoSEQ multiplex PCR; in TCRdb, only in-frame clones are kept and a portion is missing. The sample shows under 300,000 clones, 60% to 80% of them seen only once. Sequenced material: memory CD4+ T cells sorted from blood. Noted subset: CD45RA-negative fraction. The origin of the receptors is a man aged 25 to 40 in good health.

V is TRBV27 and J is TRBJ2-7; perhaps TRBD2 as D (5 bases). The CDR3 loop spans 15 amino acids. Germline values: CDR1 MNHEY, CDR2 SMNVEV (reference sequence). V lost 5 bases and J 1 base, leaving 15 bases between the germline ends. The CDR3 DNA reads as TGTGCCAGCAGTCGTACTAGAGGTGGTTCCTACGAGCAGTACTTC. This codes for CASSRTRGGSYEQYF.

CDR3 DNA sequence: TGTGCCAGCAGCGCGGGACTAGCGGAGAAGGTCGGGGAGCAGTACTTC. Translating it yields CASSAGLAEKVGEQYF. The V and J genes are TRBV7-9 and TRBJ2-7; 11 bases map to TRBD2. This CDR3 contains 16 residues. J gave up 7 bases and V 5 bases, and 13 bases lay outside the gene matches. Germline CDR1 reads SEHNR; CDR2 reads FQNEAQ (reference sequence).

This clone appeared a single time. The chain has TRBV9 and TRBJ2-3; D not certain. This CDR3 region has 14 residues. Germline-derived CDR1 and CDR2 are SGDLS and YYNGEE. The germline V and J ends were trimmed by 0 bases and 4 bases, with 9 bases remaining between them. CDR3 region: CASSVGASSDTQYF. CDR3 sequence (DNA): TGTGCCAGCAGCGTAGGGGCCTCCTCAGATACGCAGTATTTT.

This clone is a singleton in its sample. The chain joins TRBV5-6 to TRBJ2-1; TRBD1 agrees at 9 bases. This CDR3 spans 16 amino acids. With 6 bases clipped from V and 6 bases from J, the junction kept 13 bases outside the gene matches. Germline loops: CDR1 SGHDT, CDR2 YYEEEE. CDR3 loop: CASTLQGAGRGNEQFF. The CDR3 region has the DNA TGTGCCAGCACCTTACAGGGGGCAGGGAGGGGCAATGAGCAGTTCTTC.

This clone appeared a few times. This rearrangement joins TRBV5-1 to TRBJ2-3; D is uncertain. The CDR3 has 16 residues. Germline CDR1 reads SGHRS; CDR2 reads YFSETQ. The ends were cut back, 0 bases at V and 0 bases at J, with 11 bases in the middle. DNA of the CDR3: TGCGCCAGCAGCTTGGAAGGGCTTGTCAGCACAGATACGCAGTATTTT. This codes for CASSLEGLVSTDTQYF.

The chain combines TRBV30 with TRBJ1-5; D uncertain. Germline V CDR1 and CDR2: GTSNPN, SVGIG (reference sequence). V lost 2 bases to trimming and J lost 6 bases, with 11 bases between them. The CDR3 has 13 amino acids. In nucleotides, the CDR3 is TGTGCCTGGAGTACGGGATCTGCTCAGCCCCAGCATTTT. Protein sequence: CAWSTGSAQPQHF.

In its sample, this clone was seen a few times. The J gene is TRBJ2-5, the V gene TRBV2; D tentatively reads TRBD1 or TRBD2 (5 bases each). From germline, CDR1 is SNHLY and CDR2 FYNNEI. CDR3 length equals 12 residues. Deletions cut 7 bases from V and 7 bases from J, with 13 bases between. CDR3 DNA: TGTGCCAGCAATGAGGGACCGTGGACCCAGTACTTC. It specifies CASNEGPWTQYF.

The table lists this clone with a few counts. The chain combines TRBV7-2 with TRBJ2-7; no reliable D call. V dropped 6 bases and J dropped 0 bases, with 12 bases sitting between them. Germline CDR1 SGHTA, CDR2 FQGNSA. CDR3 length equals 14 residues. The CDR3 here is CASSWGSFSYEQYF. CDR3 coding DNA: TGTGCCAGCAGTTGGGGAAGTTTCTCCTACGAGCAGTACTTC.

V is TRBV6-6 and J is TRBJ2-3; TRBD1 agrees at 10 bases. This CDR3 spans 15 amino acids. CDR1 and CDR2 from the germline V gene are MNHNY and SVGAGI (reference sequence). J gave up 2 bases and V 2 bases, and 1 base lay outside the gene matches. CDR3 residues: CASSYGTGVTDTQYF. The CDR3 DNA reads TGTGCCAGCAGTTACGGGACAGGGGTCACAGATACGCAGTATTTT.

This clone was seen just once. The J gene is TRBJ2-5, the V gene TRBV6-1; D gene unclear. Germline values: CDR1 MNHNS, CDR2 SASEGT. The CDR3 loop spans 11 amino acids. Trimming removed 3 bases at V and 12 bases at J, with 11 bases between. The CDR3 sequence: CASSDSRVEYF. DNA for the CDR3: TGTGCCAGCAGTGATAGCCGGGTGGAGTACTTC.

The chain carries TRBV19 and TRBJ1-2; TRBD1 is a possible D gene (5 bases). V lost 4 bases to trimming and J lost 4 bases, with 19 bases between them. The CDR3 length is 16 residues. Germline lookup yields CDR1 LNHDA and CDR2 SQIVND (reference sequence). The CDR3 region is CASSTSLVGAPYGYTF. Written as DNA, the CDR3 is TGTGCCAGTAGTACCTCCCTCGTTGGGGCGCCCTATGGCTACACCTTC.

The J gene is TRBJ2-7, the V gene TRBV5-4; 11 bases fit TRBD2. CDR1 and CDR2 (germline): SGHNT, YYREEE (reference sequence). Trimming took 4 bases from V and 0 from J; bases not matched to a gene: 6. The CDR3 sequence is 16 residues long. The CDR3, as DNA: TGTGCCAGCAGCGCTAGCGGGAGGCTAACCTCCTACGAGCAGTACTTC. Protein: CASSASGRLTSYEQYF.

This chain's CDR3 is CASSPLTGLAYNEQFF. DNA of the CDR3: TGTGCCAGCAGCCCACTCACAGGGTTGGCCTACAATGAGCAGTTCTTC. The chain combines TRBV11-2 with TRBJ2-1; tentative D call: TRBD1 (6 bases). V was cut by 5 bases and J by 2 bases, with 16 bases left in between. The CDR3 is made up of 16 amino acids. Germline V gives CDR1 SGHAT, CDR2 FQNNGV.

This chain uses TRBV2 with TRBJ2-7; 9 bases line up with TRBD1. V was pared by 8 bases and J by 6 bases, with 11 bases of the junction left unmatched. The CDR3 is made up of 14 amino acids. Germline V lookup: CDR1 SNHLY, CDR2 FYNNEI. The DNA of the CDR3 is TGTGCCAGCCAACAACAGGGGGCGCATGCCGAGCAGTACTTC. Amino acids: CASQQQGAHAEQYF.